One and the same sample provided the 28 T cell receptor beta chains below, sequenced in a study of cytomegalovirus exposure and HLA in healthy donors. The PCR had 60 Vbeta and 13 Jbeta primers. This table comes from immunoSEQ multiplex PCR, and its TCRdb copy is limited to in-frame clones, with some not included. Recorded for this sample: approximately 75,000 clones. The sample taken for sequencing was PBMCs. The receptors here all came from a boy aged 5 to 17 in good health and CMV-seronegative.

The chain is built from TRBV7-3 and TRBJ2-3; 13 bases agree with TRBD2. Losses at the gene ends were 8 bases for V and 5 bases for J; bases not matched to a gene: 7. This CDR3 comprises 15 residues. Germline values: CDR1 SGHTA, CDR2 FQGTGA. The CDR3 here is CASSELAGGVDTQYF. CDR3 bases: TGTGCCAGCTCCGAACTAGCGGGAGGGGTAGATACGCAGTATTTT.

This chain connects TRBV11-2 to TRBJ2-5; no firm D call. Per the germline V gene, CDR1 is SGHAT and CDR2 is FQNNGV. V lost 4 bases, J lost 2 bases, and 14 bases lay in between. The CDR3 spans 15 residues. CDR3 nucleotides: TGTGCCAGCAGCTGCAGACCAGCGATACAAGAGACCCAGTACTTC. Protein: CASSCRPAIQETQYF.

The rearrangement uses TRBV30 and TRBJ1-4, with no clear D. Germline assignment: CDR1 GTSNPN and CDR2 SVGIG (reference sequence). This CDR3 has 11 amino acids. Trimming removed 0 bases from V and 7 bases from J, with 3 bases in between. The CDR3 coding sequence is TGTGCCTGGAGTGTCTCTGAAAAACTGTTTTTT. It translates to CAWSVSEKLFF.

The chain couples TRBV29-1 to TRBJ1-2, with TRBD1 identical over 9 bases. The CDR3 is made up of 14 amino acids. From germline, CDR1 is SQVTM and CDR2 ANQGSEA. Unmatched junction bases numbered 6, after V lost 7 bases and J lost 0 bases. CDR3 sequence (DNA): TGCAGCGGGACGACAGGGGGAACTAACTATGGCTACACCTTC. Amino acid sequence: CSGTTGGTNYGYTF.

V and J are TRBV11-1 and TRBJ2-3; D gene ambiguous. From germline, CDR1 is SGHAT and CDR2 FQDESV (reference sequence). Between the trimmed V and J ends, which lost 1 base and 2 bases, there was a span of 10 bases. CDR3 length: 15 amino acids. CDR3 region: CASSLVPTNTDTQYF. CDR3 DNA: TGTGCCAGCAGCTTAGTCCCAACAAACACAGATACGCAGTATTTT.

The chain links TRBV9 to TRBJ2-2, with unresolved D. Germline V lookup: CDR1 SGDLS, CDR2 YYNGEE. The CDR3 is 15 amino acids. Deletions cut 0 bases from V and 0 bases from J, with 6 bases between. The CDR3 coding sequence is TGTGCCAGCAGCGTAGTAGCTACGAACACCGGGGAGCTGTTTTTT. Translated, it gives CASSVVATNTGELFF.

CDR3 coding DNA: TGTGCCAGCTCACCGGGGGGACAAGAGACCCAGTACTTC. Protein product: CASSPGGQETQYF. This sequence joins TRBV18 and TRBJ2-5; tentatively, D is TRBD2 (6 bases). The CDR3 spans 13 residues. Germline CDR1 reads KGHSH; CDR2 reads LQKENI. V was trimmed by 3 bases and J by 2 bases, leaving 7 bases between them. The full variable domain, completed using reference TRBV18 and TRBJ2-5, is NAGVMQNPRHLVRRRGQEARLRCSPMKGHSHVYWYRQLPEEGLKFMVYLQKENIIDESGMPKERFSAEFPKEGPSILRIQQVVRGDSAAYFCASSPGGQETQYFGPGTRLLVL.

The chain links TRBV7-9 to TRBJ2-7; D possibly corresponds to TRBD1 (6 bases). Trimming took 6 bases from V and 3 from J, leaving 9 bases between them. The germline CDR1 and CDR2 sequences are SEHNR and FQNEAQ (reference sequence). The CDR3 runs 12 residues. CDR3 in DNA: TGTGCCAGCAGTCGACAGGTCTACGAGCAGTACTTC. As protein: CASSRQVYEQYF. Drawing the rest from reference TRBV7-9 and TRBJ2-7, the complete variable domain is DTGVSQNPRHKITKRGQNVTFRCDPISEHNRLYWYRQTLGQGPEFLTYFQNEAQLEKSRLLSDRFSAERPKGSFSTLEIQRTEQGDSAMYLCASSRQVYEQYFGPGTRLTVT.

In nucleotides, the CDR3 is TGCAGTGCTAGGCAGGGCCAGACCCAGTACTTC. This gives the protein CSARQGQTQYF. V and J are TRBV20-1 and TRBJ2-5, with a tentative D call TRBD1 (5 bases). CDR1 DFQATT and CDR2 SNEGSKA come from the germline V gene (reference sequence). The CDR3 sequence is 11 residues long. Trimming pared 3 bases from V and 6 bases from J, leaving 8 bases between.

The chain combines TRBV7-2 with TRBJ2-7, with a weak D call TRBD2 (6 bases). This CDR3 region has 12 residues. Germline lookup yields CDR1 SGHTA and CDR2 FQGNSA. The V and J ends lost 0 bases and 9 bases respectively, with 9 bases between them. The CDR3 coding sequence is TGTGCCAGCAGCTTAGCGGTGGGGGGGCAGTACTTC. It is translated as CASSLAVGGQYF.

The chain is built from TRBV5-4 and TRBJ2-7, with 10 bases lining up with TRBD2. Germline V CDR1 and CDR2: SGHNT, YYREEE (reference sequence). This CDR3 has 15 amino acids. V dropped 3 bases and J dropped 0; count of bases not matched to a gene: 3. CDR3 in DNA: TGTGCCAGCAGCTCGGGGACTAGCGTCTCCTACGAGCAGTACTTC. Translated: CASSSGTSVSYEQYF.

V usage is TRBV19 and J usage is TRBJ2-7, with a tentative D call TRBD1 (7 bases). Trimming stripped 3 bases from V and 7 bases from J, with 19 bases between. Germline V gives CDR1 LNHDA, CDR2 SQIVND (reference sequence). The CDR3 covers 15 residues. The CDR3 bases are TGTGCCAGTAGTATTGGAAGCAGGGGGGCACGGGAGCAGTACTTC. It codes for CASSIGSRGAREQYF.

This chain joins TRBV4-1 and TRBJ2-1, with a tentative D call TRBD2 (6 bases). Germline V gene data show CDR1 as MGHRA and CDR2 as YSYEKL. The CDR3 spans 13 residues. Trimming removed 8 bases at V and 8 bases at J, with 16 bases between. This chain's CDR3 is CASGGLTVDEQFF. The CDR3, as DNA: TGCGCCAGCGGGGGGTTAACGGTGGATGAGCAGTTCTTC.

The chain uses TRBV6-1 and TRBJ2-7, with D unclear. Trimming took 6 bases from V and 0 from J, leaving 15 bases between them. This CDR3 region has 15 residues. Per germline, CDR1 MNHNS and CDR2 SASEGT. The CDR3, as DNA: TGTGCCAGCAGCCCTACGGGTGAAGGCTCCTACGAGCAGTACTTC. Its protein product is CASSPTGEGSYEQYF.

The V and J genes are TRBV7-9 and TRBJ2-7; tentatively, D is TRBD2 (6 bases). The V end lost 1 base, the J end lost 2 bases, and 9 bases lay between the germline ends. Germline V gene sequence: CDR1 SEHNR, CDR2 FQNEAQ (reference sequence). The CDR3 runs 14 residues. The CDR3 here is CASSLVGRTYEQYF. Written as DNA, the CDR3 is TGTGCCAGCAGCTTAGTCGGGAGAACCTACGAGCAGTACTTC.

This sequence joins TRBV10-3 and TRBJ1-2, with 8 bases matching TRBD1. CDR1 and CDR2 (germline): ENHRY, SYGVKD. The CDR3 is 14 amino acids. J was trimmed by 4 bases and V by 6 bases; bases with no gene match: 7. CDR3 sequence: CAIRGTGALYGYTF. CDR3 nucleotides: TGTGCCATCAGGGGGACAGGCGCACTCTATGGCTACACCTTC.

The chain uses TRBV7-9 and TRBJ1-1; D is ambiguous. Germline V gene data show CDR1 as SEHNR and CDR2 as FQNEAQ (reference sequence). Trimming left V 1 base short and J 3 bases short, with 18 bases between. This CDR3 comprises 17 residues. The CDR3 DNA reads TGTGCCAGCAGCTTAGGAGGTGATGCGGTCTTCTACACTGAAGCTTTCTTT. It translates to CASSLGGDAVFYTEAFF. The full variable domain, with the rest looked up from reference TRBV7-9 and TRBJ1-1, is DTGVSQNPRHKITKRGQNVTFRCDPISEHNRLYWYRQTLGQGPEFLTYFQNEAQLEKSRLLSDRFSAERPKGSFSTLEIQRTEQGDSAMYLCASSLGGDAVFYTEAFFGQGTRLTVV.

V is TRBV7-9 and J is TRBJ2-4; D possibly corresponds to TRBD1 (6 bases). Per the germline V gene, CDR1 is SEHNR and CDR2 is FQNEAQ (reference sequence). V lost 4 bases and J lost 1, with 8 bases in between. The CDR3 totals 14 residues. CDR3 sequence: CASSSDRAKNIQYF. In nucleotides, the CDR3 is TGTGCCAGCAGCTCCGACAGGGCCAAAAACATTCAGTACTTC.

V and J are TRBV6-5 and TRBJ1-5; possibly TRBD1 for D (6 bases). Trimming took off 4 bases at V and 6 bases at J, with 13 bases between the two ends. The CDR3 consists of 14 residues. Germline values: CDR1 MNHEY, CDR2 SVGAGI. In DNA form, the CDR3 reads TGTGCCAGCAGTTGGACGGAAGGGGGTCAGCCCCAGCATTTT. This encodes CASSWTEGGQPQHF.

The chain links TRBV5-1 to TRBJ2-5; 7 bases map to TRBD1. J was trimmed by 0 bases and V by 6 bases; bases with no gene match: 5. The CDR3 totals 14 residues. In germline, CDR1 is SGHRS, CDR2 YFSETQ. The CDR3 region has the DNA TGCGCCAGCAAAGGGGGCCTACACCAAGAGACCCAGTACTTC. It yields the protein CASKGGLHQETQYF.

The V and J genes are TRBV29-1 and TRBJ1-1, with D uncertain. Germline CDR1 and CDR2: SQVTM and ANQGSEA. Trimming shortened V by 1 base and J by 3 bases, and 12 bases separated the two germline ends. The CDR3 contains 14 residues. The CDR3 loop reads CSVEAHGGDTEAFF. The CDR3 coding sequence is TGCAGCGTTGAAGCCCACGGCGGTGACACTGAAGCTTTCTTT.

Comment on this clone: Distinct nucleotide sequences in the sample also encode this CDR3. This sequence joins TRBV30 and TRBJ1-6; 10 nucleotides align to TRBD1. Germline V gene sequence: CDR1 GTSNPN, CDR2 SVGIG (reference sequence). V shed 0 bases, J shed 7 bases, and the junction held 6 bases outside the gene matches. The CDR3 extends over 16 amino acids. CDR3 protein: CAWSVPRTGGNSPLHF. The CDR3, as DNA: TGTGCCTGGAGTGTACCTAGGACAGGGGGAAATTCACCCCTCCACTTT.

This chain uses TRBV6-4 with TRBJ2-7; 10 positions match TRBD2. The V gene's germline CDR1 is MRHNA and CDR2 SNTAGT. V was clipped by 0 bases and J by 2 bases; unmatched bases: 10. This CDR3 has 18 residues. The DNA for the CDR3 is TGTGCCAGCAGTGACTCGAGAGCTAGCGGGGGTTATGCCTACGAGCAGTACTTC. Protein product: CASSDSRASGGYAYEQYF.

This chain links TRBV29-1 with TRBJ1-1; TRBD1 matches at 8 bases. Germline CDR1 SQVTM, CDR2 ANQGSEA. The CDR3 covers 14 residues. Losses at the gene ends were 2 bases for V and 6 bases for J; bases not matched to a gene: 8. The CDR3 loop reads CSVERTQGAPEAFF. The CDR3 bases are TGCAGCGTTGAAAGAACCCAGGGGGCTCCTGAAGCTTTCTTT.

The CDR3 DNA is TGTGCCAGCAGCCAAGCGGTCCTTACTTTCTTT. It codes for CASSQAVLTFF. The V and J genes are TRBV4-2 and TRBJ1-1; D unclear. This CDR3 is 11 amino acids long. The V end was cut by 1 base, the J end by 12 bases, with 9 bases between. CDR1 is LGHNA, CDR2 YNFKEQ, per germline.

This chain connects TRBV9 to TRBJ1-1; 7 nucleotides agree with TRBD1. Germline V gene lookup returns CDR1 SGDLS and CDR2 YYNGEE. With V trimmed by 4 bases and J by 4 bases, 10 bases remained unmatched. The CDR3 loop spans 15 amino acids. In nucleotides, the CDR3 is TGTGCCAGCAGCCCTAGGGACGGGACAGTCACTGAAGCTTTCTTT. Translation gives CASSPRDGTVTEAFF.

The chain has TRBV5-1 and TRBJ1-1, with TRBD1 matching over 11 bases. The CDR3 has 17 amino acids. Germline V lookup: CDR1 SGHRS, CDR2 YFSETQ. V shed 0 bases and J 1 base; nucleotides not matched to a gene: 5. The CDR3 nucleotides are TGCGCCAGCAGCTTGGGGACAGGGGGCGCAGGGAACACTGAAGCTTTCTTT. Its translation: CASSLGTGGAGNTEAFF.

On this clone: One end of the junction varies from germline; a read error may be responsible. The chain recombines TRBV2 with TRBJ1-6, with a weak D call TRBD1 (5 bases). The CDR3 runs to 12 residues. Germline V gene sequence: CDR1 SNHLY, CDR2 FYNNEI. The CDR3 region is CASSVRDSHLHF. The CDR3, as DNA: TGTGCCAGCAGTGTCAGGGATTCACACCTCCACTTT.